The T cell receptor (beta chain) described here comes from a study of cytomegalovirus exposure and HLA in healthy donors. The PCR had 60 Vbeta and 13 Jbeta primers. Generated by immunoSEQ multiplex PCR, the TCRdb table keeps only in-frame clones and is missing some. The repertoire holds 100,000 to 150,000 clones, with 75% to 80% as singletons. CDR3 size: 16 residues. Germline CDR1 is SGHDT and CDR2 is YYEEEE. The V gene end was trimmed by 0 bases and the J gene end by 2 bases; junction bases not matched to a gene: 6. This TCR was sampled from a male donor in good health and CMV-seronegative. Sequenced sample: PBMCs. The rearrangement joins TRBV5-6 to TRBJ2-3, with 7 bases matching TRBD2. The CDR3 reads CASSLVLAEITDTQYF. CDR3 in DNA: TGTGCCAGCAGCTTGGTGCTAGCGGAGATCACAGATACGCAGTATTTT.